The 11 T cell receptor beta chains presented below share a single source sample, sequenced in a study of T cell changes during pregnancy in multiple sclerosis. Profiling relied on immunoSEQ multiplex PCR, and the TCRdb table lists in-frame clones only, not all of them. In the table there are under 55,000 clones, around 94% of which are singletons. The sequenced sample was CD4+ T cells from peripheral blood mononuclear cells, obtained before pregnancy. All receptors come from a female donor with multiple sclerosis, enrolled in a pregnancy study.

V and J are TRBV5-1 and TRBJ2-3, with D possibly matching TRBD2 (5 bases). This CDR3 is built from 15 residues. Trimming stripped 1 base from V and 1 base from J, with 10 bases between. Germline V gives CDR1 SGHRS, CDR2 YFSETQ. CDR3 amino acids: CASSLRGLGTDTQYF. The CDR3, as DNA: TGCGCCAGCAGCTTGAGAGGGCTTGGCACAGATACGCAGTATTTT. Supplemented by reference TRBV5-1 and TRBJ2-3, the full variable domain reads KAGVTQTPRYLIKTRGQQVTLSCSPISGHRSVSWYQQTPGQGLQFLFEYFSETQRNKGNFPGRFSGRQFSNSRSEMNVSTLELGDSALYLCASSLRGLGTDTQYFGPGTRLTVL.

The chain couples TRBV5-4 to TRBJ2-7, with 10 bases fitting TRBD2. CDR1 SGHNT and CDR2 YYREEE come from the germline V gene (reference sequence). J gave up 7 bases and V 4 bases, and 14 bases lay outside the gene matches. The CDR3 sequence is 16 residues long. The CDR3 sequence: CASSGSLGLAVYEQYF. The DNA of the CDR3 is TGTGCCAGCAGCGGGTCGCTAGGACTAGCGGTGTATGAGCAGTACTTC.

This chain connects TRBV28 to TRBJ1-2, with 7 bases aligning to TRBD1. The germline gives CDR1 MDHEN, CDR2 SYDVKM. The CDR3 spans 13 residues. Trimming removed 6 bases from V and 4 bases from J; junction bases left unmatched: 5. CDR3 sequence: CASRGTDFYGYTF. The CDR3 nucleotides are TGTGCCAGCAGGGGGACAGATTTCTATGGCTACACCTTC.

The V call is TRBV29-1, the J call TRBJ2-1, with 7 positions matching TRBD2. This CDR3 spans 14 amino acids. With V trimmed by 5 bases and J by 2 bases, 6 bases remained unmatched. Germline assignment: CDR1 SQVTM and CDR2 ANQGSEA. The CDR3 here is CSVRGVPTYNEQFF. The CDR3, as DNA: TGCAGCGTTCGGGGGGTGCCGACCTACAATGAGCAGTTCTTC.

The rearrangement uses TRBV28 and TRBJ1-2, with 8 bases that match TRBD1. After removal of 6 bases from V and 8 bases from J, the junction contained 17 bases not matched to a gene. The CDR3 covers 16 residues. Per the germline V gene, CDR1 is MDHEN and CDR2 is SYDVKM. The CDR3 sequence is CASSHGQGGRLGGYTF. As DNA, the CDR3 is TGTGCCAGCAGCCACGGACAGGGAGGGAGGTTGGGGGGCTACACCTTC.

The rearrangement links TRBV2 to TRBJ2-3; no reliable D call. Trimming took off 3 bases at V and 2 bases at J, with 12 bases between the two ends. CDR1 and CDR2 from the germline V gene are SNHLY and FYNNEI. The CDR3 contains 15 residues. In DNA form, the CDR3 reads TGTGCCAGCAGTGAGGGCTTCTTGTCCACAGATACGCAGTATTTT. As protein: CASSEGFLSTDTQYF.

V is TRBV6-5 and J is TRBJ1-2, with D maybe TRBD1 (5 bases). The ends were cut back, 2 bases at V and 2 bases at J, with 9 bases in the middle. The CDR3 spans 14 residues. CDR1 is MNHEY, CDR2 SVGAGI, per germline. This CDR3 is CASSYGAQNYGYTF. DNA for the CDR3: TGTGCCAGCAGTTACGGGGCGCAGAACTATGGCTACACCTTC.

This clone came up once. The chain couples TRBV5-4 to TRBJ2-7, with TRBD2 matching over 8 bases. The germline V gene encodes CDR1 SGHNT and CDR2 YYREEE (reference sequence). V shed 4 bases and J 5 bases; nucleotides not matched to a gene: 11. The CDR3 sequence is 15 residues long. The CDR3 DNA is TGTGCCAGCAGCCGCTACACGGGAGGGAACCACGAGCAGTACTTC. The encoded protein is CASSRYTGGNHEQYF.

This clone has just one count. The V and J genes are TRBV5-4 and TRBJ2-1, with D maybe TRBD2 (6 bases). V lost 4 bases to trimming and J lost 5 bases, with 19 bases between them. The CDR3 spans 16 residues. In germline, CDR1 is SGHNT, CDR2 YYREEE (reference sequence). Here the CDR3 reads CASSEGDRGRNNEQFF. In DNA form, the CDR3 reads TGTGCCAGCAGCGAAGGGGACCGTGGGAGGAACAATGAGCAGTTCTTC. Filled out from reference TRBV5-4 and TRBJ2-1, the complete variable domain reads ETGVTQSPTHLIKTRGQQVTLRCSSQSGHNTVSWYQQALGQGPQFIFQYYREEENGRGNFPPRFSGLQFPNYSSELNVNALELDDSALYLCASSEGDRGRNNEQFFGPGTRLTVL.

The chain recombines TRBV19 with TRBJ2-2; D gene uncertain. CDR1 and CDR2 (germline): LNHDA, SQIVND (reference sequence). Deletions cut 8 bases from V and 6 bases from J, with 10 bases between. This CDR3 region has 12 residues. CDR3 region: CASCQVPGELFF. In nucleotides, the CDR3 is TGTGCCAGTTGTCAGGTCCCCGGGGAGCTGTTTTTT.

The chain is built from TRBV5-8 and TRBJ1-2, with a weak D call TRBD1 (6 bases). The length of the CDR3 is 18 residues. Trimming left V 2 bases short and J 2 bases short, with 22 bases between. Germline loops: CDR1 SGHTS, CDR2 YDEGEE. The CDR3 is CASSFDPLTGRGNYGYTF. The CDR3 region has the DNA TGTGCCAGCAGCTTCGATCCCTTGACAGGCCGAGGGAACTATGGCTACACCTTC.